Presented here are 28 T cell receptor beta chains from one specimen sequenced in a study of beta chain features in type 1 diabetes. Study-level points and caveats: Patients with Type 1 diabetes showed moderately but significantly shorter TCRB CDR3s in all four CD4+ subsets.

These receptors' targets are unknown. Every bit of the isolated RNA underwent reverse transcription, so sequencing read expressed TCRB transcripts. Sequencing was performed with immunoSEQ multiplex PCR; in TCRdb, only in-frame clones are kept and a portion is missing. The data hold around 250,000 clones, with over 11% observed a single time. The sample comprised naive CD4+ T cells from blood. These receptors originate from a man aged 25-45 years with type 1 diabetes.

The chain employs TRBV10-3 and TRBJ2-7; 7 bases line up with TRBD1. The J segment lost 6 bases and the V segment lost 5 bases, leaving 4 bases of the junction unmatched. Germline V gene lookup returns CDR1 ENHRY and CDR2 SYGVKD. CDR3 size: 12 residues. CDR3 DNA sequence: TGTGCCATCAGTACGACAGGGAGCGAGCAGTACTTC. Amino acids: CAISTTGSEQYF.

The chain is built from TRBV5-6 and TRBJ2-7; D is undetermined. V lost 4 bases, J lost 4 bases, and 12 bases lay in between. This CDR3 contains 13 residues. The germline gives CDR1 SGHDT, CDR2 YYEEEE. CDR3 sequence: CASSHQNGYEQYF. CDR3 DNA sequence: TGTGCCAGCAGCCATCAGAATGGTTACGAGCAGTACTTC.

This clone was counted between two and nine times. The chain uses TRBV5-1 and TRBJ2-1, with 8 nucleotides matching TRBD2. The CDR3 totals 13 residues. Unmatched junction bases numbered 2, after V lost 0 bases and J lost 9 bases. Germline V gives CDR1 SGHRS, CDR2 YFSETQ. CDR3 sequence: CASSLGGGTEQFF. In nucleotides, the CDR3 is TGCGCCAGCAGCTTGGGCGGGGGGACTGAGCAGTTCTTC.

This chain uses TRBV18 with TRBJ2-6; maybe TRBD1 (7 bases). The germline gives CDR1 KGHSH, CDR2 LQKENI. The CDR3 sequence is 17 residues long. Trimming took 3 bases from V and 1 from J, leaving 13 bases between them. The CDR3 DNA reads as TGTGCCAGCTCACCCCGGGAGACAGGGTCTGGGGCCAACGTCCTGACTTTC. It specifies CASSPRETGSGANVLTF.

This clone was found a few times. The chain uses TRBV5-4 and TRBJ2-7, with D possibly matching TRBD1 (6 bases). Germline CDR1 reads SGHNT; CDR2 reads YYREEE (reference sequence). With 3 bases removed from V and 0 bases from J, the gap between germline ends came to 10 bases. CDR3 length: 14 amino acids. The CDR3 loop reads CASSSQGNSYEQYF. The CDR3 DNA is TGTGCCAGCAGCTCACAGGGAAACTCCTACGAGCAGTACTTC.

This sequence joins TRBV10-3 and TRBJ2-6; 10 bases map to TRBD2. The CDR3 sequence is 17 residues long. Germline trimming cut 6 bases from V and 2 bases from J; bases unmatched to any gene: 7. CDR1 and CDR2 (germline): ENHRY, SYGVKD. This chain's CDR3 is CAIRATSGTTGANVLTF. The CDR3 DNA reads as TGTGCCATCAGGGCTACTAGCGGGACGACTGGGGCCAACGTCCTGACTTTC.

This clone was seen a few times. The chain combines TRBV4-1 with TRBJ2-5; 10 nucleotides agree with TRBD2. Germline V gene sequence: CDR1 MGHRA, CDR2 YSYEKL. The CDR3 has 19 residues. V shed 0 bases and J 2 bases; nucleotides not matched to a gene: 12. In DNA, the CDR3 is TGCGCCAGCAGCCAAGACGGGGAATTGAGCGGGAGGGGGCAAGAGACCCAGTACTTC. As protein: CASSQDGELSGRGQETQYF.

The chain couples TRBV6-5 to TRBJ2-1, with TRBD2 matching over 7 bases. J gave up 3 bases and V 2 bases, and 4 bases lay outside the gene matches. The germline V gene has CDR1 MNHEY and CDR2 SVGAGI. The CDR3 has 15 residues. CDR3 sequence reads: CASSYMGGIYNEQFF. DNA of the CDR3: TGTGCCAGCAGTTACATGGGGGGGATCTACAATGAGCAGTTCTTC.

CDR3 DNA sequence: TGCAGCTTTACAGGGGGGTCTTGGTACGAGCAGTACTTC. Protein sequence: CSFTGGSWYEQYF. The chain has TRBV29-1 and TRBJ2-5; 8 bases are a match to TRBD1. The better agreement between TRBJ2-7 and the DNA end casts doubt on the J call. The CDR3 spans 13 residues. Looked up from germline, CDR1 is SQVTM and CDR2 is ANQGSEA.

The V gene is TRBV7-9, the J gene TRBJ2-7, with a tentative D call TRBD1 (6 bases). CDR3 length equals 15 residues. Trimming cost V 2 bases and J 5 bases, with 16 bases left between them. CDR1 SEHNR and CDR2 FQNEAQ come from the germline V gene (reference sequence). The CDR3 is CASSLSGQGSHEQYF. CDR3 DNA: TGTGCCAGCAGCTTATCTGGGCAGGGGAGCCACGAGCAGTACTTC.

This clone was seen a few times. V is TRBV5-4 and J is TRBJ2-5, with 13 bases lining up with TRBD2. The CDR3 loop spans 15 amino acids. The junction had 6 bases not matched to a gene; V was cut back by 5 bases and J by 5 bases. Germline CDR1 is SGHNT and CDR2 is YYREEE (reference sequence). CDR3 amino acids: CASRSGLAGWETQYF. Here the CDR3 DNA reads TGTGCCAGCAGATCGGGACTAGCGGGATGGGAGACCCAGTACTTC.

This clone occurred a few times. The V and J genes are TRBV7-9 and TRBJ2-7; D possibly corresponds to TRBD2 (6 bases). Trimming stripped 2 bases from V and 5 bases from J, with 19 bases between. This CDR3 contains 16 residues. Germline CDR1 reads SEHNR; CDR2 reads FQNEAQ (reference sequence). The CDR3 sequence: CASSLSRDSPADEQYF. The CDR3 DNA is TGTGCCAGCAGCTTATCACGGGACTCCCCCGCCGACGAGCAGTACTTC.

This clone was counted only a few times. J is TRBJ1-4 and V is TRBV7-9, with TRBD1 matching over 7 bases. The V segment lost 3 bases and the J segment 3 bases; nucleotides outside the gene matches: 7. Germline V gives CDR1 SEHNR, CDR2 FQNEAQ (reference sequence). The CDR3 has 16 residues. In DNA, the CDR3 is TGTGCCAGCAGCTTTTACAGGGGAATAGCTAATGAAAAACTGTTTTTT. It translates to CASSFYRGIANEKLFF.

This clone was picked up a small number of times. This sequence joins TRBV2 and TRBJ2-3; 8 positions match TRBD2. From germline, CDR1 is SNHLY and CDR2 FYNNEI. V gave up 6 bases and J gave up 0 bases; unmatched junction bases: 5. The CDR3 sequence is 15 residues long. Written as DNA, the CDR3 is TGTGCCAGCAGAAAGCGGGAGACTAGCACAGATACGCAGTATTTT. This encodes CASRKRETSTDTQYF.

This clone was counted between two and nine times. The chain employs TRBV7-2 and TRBJ2-7, with a tentative D call TRBD2 (6 bases). V was cut by 10 bases and J by 2 bases, with 15 bases left in between. Per germline, CDR1 SGHTA and CDR2 FQGNSA. This CDR3 contains 13 residues. CDR3 DNA: TGTGCCACCACGGGAGTGATCCCCTACGAGCAGTACTTC. Protein sequence: CATTGVIPYEQYF.

This clone has just a few counts. The gene calls are TRBV7-8 and TRBJ2-7; perhaps TRBD2 as D (6 bases). The CDR3 is 15 amino acids. The V gene's germline CDR1 is SGHVS and CDR2 FQNEAQ. Trimming took off 0 bases at V and 5 bases at J, with 14 bases between the two ends. The CDR3 coding sequence is TGTGCCAGCAGCTTAGCGCTAATTGGCGGGGACGAGCAGTACTTC. It translates to CASSLALIGGDEQYF.

This clone was counted between two and nine times. Other DNA variants within this sample encode the same CDR3. The chain couples TRBV12-5 to TRBJ2-6, with no clear D. Trimming cost V 6 bases and J 1 base, with 4 bases left between them. The germline V gene encodes CDR1 LGHNT and CDR2 FRNRAP. The CDR3 sequence is 13 residues long. As DNA, the CDR3 is TGTGCTAGTGGGAGTTCTGGGGCCAACGTCCTGACTTTC. Protein product: CASGSSGANVLTF.

This chain joins TRBV2 and TRBJ2-7; perhaps TRBD2 as D (5 bases). The CDR3 is made up of 12 amino acids. The germline gives CDR1 SNHLY, CDR2 FYNNEI. Trimming shortened V by 7 bases and J by 3 bases, and 10 bases separated the two germline ends. This CDR3 reads CASTLAGYEQYF. The DNA of the CDR3 is TGTGCCAGCACTCTAGCAGGCTACGAGCAGTACTTC.

Only a few counts were recorded for this clone. CDR3 in DNA: TGTGCCAGCAGCCCGTCGGGACAGGGTTTTAATGAGCAGTTCTTC. Translating gives CASSPSGQGFNEQFF. The V gene is TRBV7-6, the J gene TRBJ2-1; 9 bases are a match to TRBD1. V dropped 5 bases and J dropped 7; count of bases not matched to a gene: 9. The CDR3 runs 15 residues. Germline CDR1 and CDR2: SGHVS and FNYEAQ.

This chain links TRBV6-1 with TRBJ2-7; D is possibly TRBD1 (5 bases). The CDR3 consists of 14 residues. Germline-derived CDR1 and CDR2 are MNHNS and SASEGT. The V end lost 5 bases, the J end lost 3 bases, and 14 bases lay between the germline ends. This CDR3 is CASSTSGWDYEQYF. The DNA for the CDR3 is TGTGCCAGCAGTACCTCAGGGTGGGACTACGAGCAGTACTTC.

There are a few counts of this clone. CDR3 amino acids: CASSAAGALMGTDTQYF. In DNA form, the CDR3 reads TGTGCCAGCAGCGCCGCGGGGGCTCTCATGGGCACAGATACGCAGTATTTT. The V and J genes are TRBV9 and TRBJ2-3, with a possible D match to TRBD2 (7 bases). Germline lookup yields CDR1 SGDLS and CDR2 YYNGEE. The ends were cut back, 3 bases at V and 1 base at J, with 18 bases in the middle. The CDR3 sequence is 17 residues long.

The V and J genes are TRBV30 and TRBJ2-4, with D possibly being TRBD2 (6 bases). Germline CDR1 reads GTSNPN; CDR2 reads SVGIG (reference sequence). V was trimmed by 5 bases and J by 7 bases, leaving 12 bases between them. CDR3 length: 12 amino acids. The CDR3 here is CAWSEGHNIQYF. CDR3 bases: TGTGCCTGGTCGGAGGGCCACAACATTCAGTACTTC.

This clone was recorded a few times. This rearrangement joins TRBV6-1 to TRBJ2-6; 7 bases are shared with TRBD1. Losses at the gene ends were 1 base for V and 3 bases for J; bases not matched to a gene: 3. The CDR3 extends over 16 amino acids. Germline CDR1 and CDR2: MNHNS and SASEGT. CDR3 protein: CASSEEGTVGANVLTF. The CDR3 bases are TGTGCCAGCAGTGAAGAGGGGACAGTTGGGGCCAACGTCCTGACTTTC.

The chain carries TRBV7-8 and TRBJ2-3; 13 bases fit TRBD2. Germline V gene lookup returns CDR1 SGHVS and CDR2 FQNEAQ. V lost 5 bases and J lost 0; bases outside the gene matches: 5. The CDR3 length is 17 residues. The CDR3 protein is CASSTGTSGTSTDTQYF. The DNA of the CDR3 is TGTGCCAGCAGCACCGGGACTAGCGGGACTAGCACAGATACGCAGTATTTT.

The chain couples TRBV7-9 to TRBJ1-1; 12 bases line up with TRBD1. The ends lost 4 bases at V and 3 bases at J; junction bases unmatched: 9. Germline CDR1 reads SEHNR; CDR2 reads FQNEAQ (reference sequence). This CDR3 region has 17 residues. In DNA form, the CDR3 reads TGTGCCAGCAGCTCGAAAACCGGGACAGGGGGCGACACTGAAGCTTTCTTT. It is translated as CASSSKTGTGGDTEAFF.

This clone was detected only a few times. The chain uses TRBV10-3 and TRBJ2-7, with D tentatively TRBD1 (6 bases). The germline V and J ends were trimmed by 7 bases and 1 base, with 14 bases remaining between them. The germline CDR1 and CDR2 sequences are ENHRY and SYGVKD. CDR3 size: 14 residues. The CDR3 loop reads CAITRTEDSYEQYF. The CDR3 DNA reads as TGTGCCATCACCAGGACAGAAGATTCCTACGAGCAGTACTTC.

The genes are TRBV4-2 and TRBJ2-3; a possible D gene is TRBD1 (5 bases). Trimming took off 2 bases at V and 2 bases at J, with 17 bases between the two ends. The length of the CDR3 is 17 residues. Germline CDR1 and CDR2: LGHNA and YNFKEQ. The CDR3 region is CASSQNPGLGDTDTQYF. CDR3 bases: TGTGCCAGCAGCCAAAACCCCGGGCTAGGGGACACAGATACGCAGTATTTT.

V and J are TRBV11-2 and TRBJ2-3; 9 bases are a match to TRBD1. Germline CDR1 SGHAT, CDR2 FQNNGV. The length of the CDR3 is 16 residues. With 5 bases clipped from V and 2 bases from J, the junction kept 8 bases outside the gene matches. CDR3 coding DNA: TGTGCCAGCAGCGCGACAGGGGGAAAAACCACAGATACGCAGTATTTT. This codes for CASSATGGKTTDTQYF.